The 2 T cell receptor beta chains reported below all come from one sample, sequenced in a study of T cell responses to AZD1222 COVID-19 vaccine. The table came from immunoSEQ multiplex PCR; TCRdb's copy has only in-frame clones and leaves some out. The sample lists 120,000 or so clones, just over 85% occurring once. The specimen comprised peripheral blood, sampled on day 0 of MenACWY control vaccination. The receptors here all came from an adult in good health.

The chain employs TRBV19 and TRBJ2-3; TRBD1 is a possible D gene (6 bases). From germline, CDR1 is LNHDA and CDR2 SQIVND (reference sequence). V dropped 3 bases and J dropped 0 bases, with 13 bases sitting between them. CDR3 length: 16 residues. The CDR3 DNA reads as TGTGCCAGTAGTATCTCTCGGACAGTGAGCACAGATACGCAGTATTTT. Protein sequence: CASSISRTVSTDTQYF.

The genes are TRBV5-1 and TRBJ2-5; no clear D. This CDR3 is built from 17 residues. Trimming removed 0 bases at V and 5 bases at J, with 20 bases between. The germline V gene encodes CDR1 SGHRS and CDR2 YFSETQ. The CDR3 sequence: CASSLAFLSVGYETQYF. In DNA form, the CDR3 reads TGCGCCAGCAGCTTGGCTTTTCTCTCAGTGGGGTATGAGACCCAGTACTTC.